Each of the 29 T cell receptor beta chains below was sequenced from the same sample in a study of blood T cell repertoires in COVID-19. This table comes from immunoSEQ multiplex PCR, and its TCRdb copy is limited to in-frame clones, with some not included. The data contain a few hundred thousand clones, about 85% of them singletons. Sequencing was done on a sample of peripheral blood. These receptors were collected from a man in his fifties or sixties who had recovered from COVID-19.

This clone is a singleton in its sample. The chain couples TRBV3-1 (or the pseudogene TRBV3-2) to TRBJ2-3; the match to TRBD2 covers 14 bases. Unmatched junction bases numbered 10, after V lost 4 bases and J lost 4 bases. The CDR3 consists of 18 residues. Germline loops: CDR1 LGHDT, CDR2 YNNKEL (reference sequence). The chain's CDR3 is CASSPRRLAGGPSDTQYF. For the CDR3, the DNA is TGTGCCAGCAGCCCACGGCGACTAGCGGGGGGGCCTTCAGATACGCAGTATTTT.

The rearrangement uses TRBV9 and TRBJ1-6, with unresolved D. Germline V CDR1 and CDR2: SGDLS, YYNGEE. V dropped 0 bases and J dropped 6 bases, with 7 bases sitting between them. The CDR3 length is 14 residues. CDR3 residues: CASSVETVNSPLHF. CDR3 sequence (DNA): TGTGCCAGCAGCGTAGAAACAGTTAATTCACCCCTCCACTTT.

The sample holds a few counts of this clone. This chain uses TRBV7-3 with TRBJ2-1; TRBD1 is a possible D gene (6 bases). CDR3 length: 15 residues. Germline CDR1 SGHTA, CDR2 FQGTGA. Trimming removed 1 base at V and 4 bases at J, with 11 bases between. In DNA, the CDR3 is TGTGCCAGCAGCTTAATGGGGACACCGTACAATGAGCAGTTCTTC. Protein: CASSLMGTPYNEQFF.

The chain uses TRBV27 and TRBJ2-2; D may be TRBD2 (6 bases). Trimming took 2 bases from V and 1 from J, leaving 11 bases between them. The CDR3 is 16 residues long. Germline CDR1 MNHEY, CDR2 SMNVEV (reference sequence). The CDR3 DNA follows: TGTGCCAGCAGTTTAAAAGGCGGGGTGAACACCGGGGAGCTGTTTTTT. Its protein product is CASSLKGGVNTGELFF.

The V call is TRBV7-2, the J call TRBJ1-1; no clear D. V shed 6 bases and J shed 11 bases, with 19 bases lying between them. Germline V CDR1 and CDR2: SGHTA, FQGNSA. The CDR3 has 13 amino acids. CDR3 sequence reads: CASREGSRLVAFF. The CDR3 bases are TGTGCCAGCAGGGAGGGATCGCGGCTAGTGGCTTTCTTT.

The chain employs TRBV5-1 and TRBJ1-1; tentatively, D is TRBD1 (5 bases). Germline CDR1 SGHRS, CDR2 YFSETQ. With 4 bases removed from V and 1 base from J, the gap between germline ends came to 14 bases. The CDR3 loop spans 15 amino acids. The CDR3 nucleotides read TGCGCCAGCAGCCCCGACAGTCGCCGGAACACTGAAGCTTTCTTT. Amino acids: CASSPDSRRNTEAFF. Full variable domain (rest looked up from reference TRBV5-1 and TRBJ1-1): KAGVTQTPRYLIKTRGQQVTLSCSPISGHRSVSWYQQTPGQGLQFLFEYFSETQRNKGNFPGRFSGRQFSNSRSEMNVSTLELGDSALYLCASSPDSRRNTEAFFGQGTRLTVV.

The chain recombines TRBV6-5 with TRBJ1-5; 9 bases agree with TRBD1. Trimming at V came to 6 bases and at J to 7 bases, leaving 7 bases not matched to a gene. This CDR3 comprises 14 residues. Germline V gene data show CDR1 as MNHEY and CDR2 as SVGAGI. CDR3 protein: CASSLQGAEQPQHF. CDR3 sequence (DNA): TGTGCCAGCAGCCTACAGGGGGCAGAGCAGCCCCAGCATTTT.

CDR3 in amino acids: CASSLNRVKSEQYF. In nucleotides, the CDR3 is TGCGCCAGCAGCTTGAACAGGGTGAAATCCGAGCAGTACTTC. This chain links TRBV5-1 with TRBJ2-7; possibly TRBD1 for D (6 bases). Germline CDR1 is SGHRS and CDR2 is YFSETQ. The CDR3 is 14 amino acids. V lost 1 base, J lost 6 bases, and 14 bases lay in between.

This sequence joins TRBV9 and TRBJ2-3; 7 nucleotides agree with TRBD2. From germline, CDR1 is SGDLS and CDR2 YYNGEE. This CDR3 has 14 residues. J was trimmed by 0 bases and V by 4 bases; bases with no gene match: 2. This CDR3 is CASSPGGSTDTQYF. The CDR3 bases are TGTGCCAGCAGCCCGGGGGGAAGCACAGATACGCAGTATTTT.

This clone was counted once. The CDR3 DNA reads as TGCAGCGTTGTCTCGGGGCGGGGTGCGGCAGATACGCAGTATTTT. Translating it yields CSVVSGRGAADTQYF. The chain recombines TRBV29-1 with TRBJ2-3, with TRBD2 as a possible D gene (6 bases). Trimming removed 4 bases from V and 4 bases from J, with 18 bases in between. Per germline, CDR1 SQVTM and CDR2 ANQGSEA. The CDR3 is 15 residues long.

CDR3: CASSSRGSYEQYF. For the CDR3, the DNA is TGTGCCAGCAGCTCAAGGGGGTCCTACGAGCAGTACTTC. The chain links TRBV13 to TRBJ2-7, with a tentative D call TRBD1 (6 bases). Germline CDR1 PRHDT, CDR2 FYEKMQ (reference sequence). The CDR3 consists of 13 residues. The V gene lost 4 bases and the J gene lost 1 base, with 8 bases spanning the gap.

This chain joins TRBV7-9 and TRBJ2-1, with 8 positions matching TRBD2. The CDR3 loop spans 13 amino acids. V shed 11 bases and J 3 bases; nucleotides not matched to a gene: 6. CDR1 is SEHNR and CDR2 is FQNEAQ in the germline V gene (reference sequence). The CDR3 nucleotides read TGTGCCGGACAACGGGGGGGCTACAATGAGCAGTTCTTC. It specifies CAGQRGGYNEQFF.

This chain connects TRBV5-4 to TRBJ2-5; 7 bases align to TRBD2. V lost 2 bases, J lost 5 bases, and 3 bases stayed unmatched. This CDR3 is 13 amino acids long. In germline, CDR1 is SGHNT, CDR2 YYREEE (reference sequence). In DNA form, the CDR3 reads TGTGCCAGCAGCTTCCAGCGGGATGAGACCCAGTACTTC. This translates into CASSFQRDETQYF.

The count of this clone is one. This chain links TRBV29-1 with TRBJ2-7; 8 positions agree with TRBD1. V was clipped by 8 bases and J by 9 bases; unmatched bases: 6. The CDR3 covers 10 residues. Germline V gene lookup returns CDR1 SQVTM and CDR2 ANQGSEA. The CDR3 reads CSPGQAMQYF. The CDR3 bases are TGCAGCCCGGGACAGGCGATGCAGTACTTC.

The CDR3 loop reads CASSLVLTGPYTEAFF. Written as DNA, the CDR3 is TGTGCCAGCAGCCTTGTCCTTACAGGCCCGTACACTGAAGCTTTCTTT. This chain uses TRBV4-2 with TRBJ1-1; maybe TRBD1 (5 bases). This CDR3 is 16 amino acids long. V was shortened by 4 bases and J by 3 bases, with 18 bases between the two germline ends. Germline V lookup: CDR1 LGHNA, CDR2 YNFKEQ.

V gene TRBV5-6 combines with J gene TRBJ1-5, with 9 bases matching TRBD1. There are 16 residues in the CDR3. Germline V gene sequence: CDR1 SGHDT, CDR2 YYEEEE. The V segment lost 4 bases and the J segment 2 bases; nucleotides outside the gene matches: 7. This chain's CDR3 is CASSLGQGKGNQPQHF. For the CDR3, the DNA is TGTGCCAGCAGCCTGGGACAGGGTAAGGGCAATCAGCCCCAGCATTTT. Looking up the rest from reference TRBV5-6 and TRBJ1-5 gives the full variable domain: DAGVTQSPTHLIKTRGQQVTLRCSPKSGHDTVSWYQQALGQGPQFIFQYYEEEERQRGNFPDRFSGHQFPNYSSELNVNALLLGDSALYLCASSLGQGKGNQPQHFGDGTRLSIL.

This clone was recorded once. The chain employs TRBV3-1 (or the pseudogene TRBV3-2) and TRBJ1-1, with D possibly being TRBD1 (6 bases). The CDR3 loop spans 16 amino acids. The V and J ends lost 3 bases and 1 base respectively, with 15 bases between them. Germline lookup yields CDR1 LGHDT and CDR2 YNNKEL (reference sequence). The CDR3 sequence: CASSQIAGRGNTEAFF. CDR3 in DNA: TGTGCCAGCAGCCAGATTGCGGGCAGGGGGAACACTGAAGCTTTCTTT.

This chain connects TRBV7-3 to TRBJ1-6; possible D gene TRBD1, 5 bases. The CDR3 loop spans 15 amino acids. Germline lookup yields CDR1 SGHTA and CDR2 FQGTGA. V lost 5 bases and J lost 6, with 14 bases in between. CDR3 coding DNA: TGTGCCAGCAGCGTGGGGATGACAGCTAATTCACCCCTCCACTTT. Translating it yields CASSVGMTANSPLHF.

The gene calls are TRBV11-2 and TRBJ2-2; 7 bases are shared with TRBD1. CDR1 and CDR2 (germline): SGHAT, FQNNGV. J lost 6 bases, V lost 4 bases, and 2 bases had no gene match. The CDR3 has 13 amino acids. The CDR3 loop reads CASSSRGSGELFF. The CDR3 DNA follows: TGTGCCAGCAGCTCCAGGGGGTCCGGGGAGCTGTTTTTT.

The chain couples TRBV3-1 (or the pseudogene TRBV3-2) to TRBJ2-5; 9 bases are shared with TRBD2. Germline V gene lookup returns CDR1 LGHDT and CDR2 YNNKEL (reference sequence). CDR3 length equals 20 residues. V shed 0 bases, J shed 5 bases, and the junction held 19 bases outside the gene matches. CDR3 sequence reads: CASSQDIPGMAGGPRETQYF. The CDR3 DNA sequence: TGTGCCAGCAGCCAAGATATCCCGGGCATGGCGGGGGGGCCTAGGGAGACCCAGTACTTC.

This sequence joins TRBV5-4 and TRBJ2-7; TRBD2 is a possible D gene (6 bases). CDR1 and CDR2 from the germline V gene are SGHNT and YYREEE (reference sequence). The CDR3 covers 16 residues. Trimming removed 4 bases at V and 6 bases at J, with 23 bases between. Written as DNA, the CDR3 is TGTGCCAGCAGCCCCGACCGGAGGGTATCCCTCCTCGAGCAGTACTTC. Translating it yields CASSPDRRVSLLEQYF.

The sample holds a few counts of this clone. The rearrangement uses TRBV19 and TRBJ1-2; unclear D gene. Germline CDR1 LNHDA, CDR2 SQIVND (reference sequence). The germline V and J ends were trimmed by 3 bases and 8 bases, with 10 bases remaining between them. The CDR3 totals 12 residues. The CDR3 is CASSIAGSGYTF. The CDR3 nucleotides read TGTGCCAGTAGTATTGCAGGATCCGGCTACACCTTC.

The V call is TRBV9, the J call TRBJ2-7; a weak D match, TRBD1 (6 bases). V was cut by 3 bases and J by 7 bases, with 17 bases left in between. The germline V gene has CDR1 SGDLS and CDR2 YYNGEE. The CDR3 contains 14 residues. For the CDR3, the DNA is TGTGCCAGCAGCGAACAATCCGGACAGAAGGAGCAGTACTTC. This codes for CASSEQSGQKEQYF.

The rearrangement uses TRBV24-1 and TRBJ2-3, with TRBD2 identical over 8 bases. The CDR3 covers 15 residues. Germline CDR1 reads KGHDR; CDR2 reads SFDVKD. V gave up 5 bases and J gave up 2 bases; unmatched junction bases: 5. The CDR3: CATSARAGATDTQYF. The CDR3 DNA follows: TGTGCCACCAGTGCACGAGCGGGGGCCACAGATACGCAGTATTTT.

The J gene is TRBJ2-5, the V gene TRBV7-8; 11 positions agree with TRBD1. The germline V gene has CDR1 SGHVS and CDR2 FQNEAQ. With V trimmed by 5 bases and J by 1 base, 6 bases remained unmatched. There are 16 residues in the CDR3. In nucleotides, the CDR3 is TGTGCCAGCAGCCTCCGGGACAGGGGGTTCCAAGAGACCCAGTACTTC. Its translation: CASSLRDRGFQETQYF.

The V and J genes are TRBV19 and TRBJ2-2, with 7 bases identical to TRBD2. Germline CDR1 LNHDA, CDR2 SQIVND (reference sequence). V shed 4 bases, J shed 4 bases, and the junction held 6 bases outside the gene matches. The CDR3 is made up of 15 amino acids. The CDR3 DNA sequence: TGTGCCAGTAGTAACGGACTAGTGAGCACCGGGGAGCTGTTTTTT. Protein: CASSNGLVSTGELFF.

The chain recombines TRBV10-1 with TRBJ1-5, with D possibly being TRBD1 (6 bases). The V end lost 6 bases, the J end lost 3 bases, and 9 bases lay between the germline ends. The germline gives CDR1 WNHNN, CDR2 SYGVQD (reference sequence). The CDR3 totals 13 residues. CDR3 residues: CASSRDTNQPQHF. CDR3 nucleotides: TGCGCCAGCAGCCGGGACACCAATCAGCCCCAGCATTTT.

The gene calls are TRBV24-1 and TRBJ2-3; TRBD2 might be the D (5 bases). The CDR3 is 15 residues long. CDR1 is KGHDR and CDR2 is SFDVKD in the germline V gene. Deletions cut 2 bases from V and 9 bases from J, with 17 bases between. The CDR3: CATSDSPGAGGTQYF. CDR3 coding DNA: TGTGCCACCAGTGATTCGCCCGGAGCAGGAGGCACGCAGTATTTT.

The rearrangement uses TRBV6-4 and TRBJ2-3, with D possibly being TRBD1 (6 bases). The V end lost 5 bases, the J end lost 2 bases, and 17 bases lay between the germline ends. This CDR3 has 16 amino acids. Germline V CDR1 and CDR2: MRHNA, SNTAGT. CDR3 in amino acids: CASSQLPGVPTDTQYF. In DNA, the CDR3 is TGTGCCAGCAGTCAACTACCAGGGGTCCCCACAGATACGCAGTATTTT.